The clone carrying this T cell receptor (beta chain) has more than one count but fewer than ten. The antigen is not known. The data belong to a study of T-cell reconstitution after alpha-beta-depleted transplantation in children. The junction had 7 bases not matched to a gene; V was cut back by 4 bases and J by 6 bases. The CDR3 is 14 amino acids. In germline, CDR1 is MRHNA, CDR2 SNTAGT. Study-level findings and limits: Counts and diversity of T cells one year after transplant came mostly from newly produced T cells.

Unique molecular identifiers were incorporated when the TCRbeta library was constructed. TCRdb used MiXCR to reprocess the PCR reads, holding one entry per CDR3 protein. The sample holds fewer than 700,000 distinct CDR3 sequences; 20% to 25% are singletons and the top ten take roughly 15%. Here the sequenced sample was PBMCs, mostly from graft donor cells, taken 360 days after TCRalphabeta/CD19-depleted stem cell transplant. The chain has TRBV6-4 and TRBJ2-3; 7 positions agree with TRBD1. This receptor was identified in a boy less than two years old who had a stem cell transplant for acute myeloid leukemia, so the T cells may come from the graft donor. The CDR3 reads CASSAELRGDTQYF. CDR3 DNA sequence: TGTGCCAGCAGTGCGGAACTCAGGGGGGATACGCAGTATTTT.